This T cell receptor (gamma chain) came from a study of γδ T cells in repeated Plasmodium falciparum infection. Study-wide findings and caveats: Vdelta2-negative gammadelta repertoires, largely Vdelta1+, seemingly showed infection-driven waves of new clonal selection.

Gammadelta T cells were flow-sorted from PBMC into Vgamma9/Vdelta2+ and Vdelta2-negative populations for bulk analysis. TCRdb reprocessed the multiplex PCR reads through CATT. The sample consists of tens of thousands of gamma-chain clones, approximately 2.9% of them appearing once. The CDR3 is made up of 13 amino acids. Per the germline V gene, CDR1 is VTNTFY and CDR2 is YDVSTARD (reference sequence). V shed 3 bases and J 11 bases; nucleotides not matched to a gene: 13. This clone was seen many times. Its antigen is not identified. Possible read error: a much larger clone is one base away. The chain couples TRGV3 to TRGJ1 or TRGJ2. Here the J gene was assigned by germline matching of the DNA, as TCRdb has none. Sequenced: gamma-delta T cells from blood. The TCR sequence derives from a pool of human donors (malaria-infected and uninfected, not separated). CDR3 sequence: CATWDGGAREKLF. CDR3 in DNA: TGTGCCACCTGGGACGGGGGAGCAAGAGAGAAACTCTTT.